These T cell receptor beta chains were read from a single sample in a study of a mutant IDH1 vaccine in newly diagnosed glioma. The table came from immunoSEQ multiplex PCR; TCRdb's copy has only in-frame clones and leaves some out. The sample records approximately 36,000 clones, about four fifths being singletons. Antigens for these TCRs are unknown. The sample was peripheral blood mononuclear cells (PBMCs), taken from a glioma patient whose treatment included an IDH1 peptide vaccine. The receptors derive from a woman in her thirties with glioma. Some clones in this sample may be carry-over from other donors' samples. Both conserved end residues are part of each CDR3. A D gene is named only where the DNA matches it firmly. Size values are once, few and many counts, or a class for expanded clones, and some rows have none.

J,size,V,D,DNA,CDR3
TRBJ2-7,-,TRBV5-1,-,TGCGCCAGCAGCCCCCTGAGCTCCTACGAGCAGTACTTC,CASSPLSSYEQYF
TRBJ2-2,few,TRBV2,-,TGTGCCAGCAGCGGGGTGTTCGGGGAGCTGTTTTTT,CASSGVFGELFF
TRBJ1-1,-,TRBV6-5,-,TGTGCCAGCAGTTACCAGGGCCTGAACACTGAAGCTTTCTTT,CASSYQGLNTEAFF
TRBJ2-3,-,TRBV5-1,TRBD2,TGCGCCAGCAGCTTGGCCGGAATTTTGGCGGGAGGGGCAGATACGCAGTATTTT,CASSLAGILAGGADTQYF
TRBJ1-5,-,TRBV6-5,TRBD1,TGTGCCAGCAGTCCTTACAGGGGTAGCAATCAGCCCCAGCATTTT,CASSPYRGSNQPQHF
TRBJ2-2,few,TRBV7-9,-,TGTGCCAGCAGCTTAAGCACCGGGGAGCTGTTTTTT,CASSLSTGELFF
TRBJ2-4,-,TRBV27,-,TGTGCCAGCAGTTTATCTTTTAGCGGCCGGGACATTCAGTACTTC,CASSLSFSGRDIQYF
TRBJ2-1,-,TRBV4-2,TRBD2,TGTGCCAGCAGCCACGACCTTAGCGGGAGTTCCCTTTCCCATGAGCAGTTCTTC,CASSHDLSGSSLSHEQFF
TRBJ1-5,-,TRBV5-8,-,TGTGCCAGCAGCCTGCTGTTGGGGCAGCCCCAGCATTTT,CASSLLLGQPQHF
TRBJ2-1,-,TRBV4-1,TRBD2,TGCGCCAGCAGCCAAGCTTTCCCGGGACTAGCGGGGACGAGCTCCTACAATGAGCAGTTCTTC,CASSQAFPGLAGTSSYNEQFF
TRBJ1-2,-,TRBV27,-,TGTGCCAGCAGTCCTCAACAGGGTGGCTACACCTTC,CASSPQQGGYTF
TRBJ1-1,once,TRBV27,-,TGTGCCAGCAGTTCTCCTGCCGGTGAAGCTTTCTTT,CASSSPAGEAFF
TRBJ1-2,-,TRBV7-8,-,TGTGCCAGCAGCTTAGACAGTTTTCGGGGGCAGGGCTACACCTTC,CASSLDSFRGQGYTF
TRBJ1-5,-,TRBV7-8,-,TGTGCCAGCAGCTTCAGCGGGGGGTCCAATCAGCCCCAGCATTTT,CASSFSGGSNQPQHF
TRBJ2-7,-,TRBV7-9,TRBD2,TGTGCCAGCAGCCAAGAGGATGGCGGGAGGGCTCTAAATCGGGAGCAGTACTTC,CASSQEDGGRALNREQYF
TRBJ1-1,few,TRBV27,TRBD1,TGTGCCAGTCGAACAGGGGTGAACACTGAAGCTTTCTTT,CASRTGVNTEAFF
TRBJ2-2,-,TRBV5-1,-,TGCGCCAGCAGCGTGGACAATTACTTCACCGGGGAGCTGTTTTTT,CASSVDNYFTGELFF
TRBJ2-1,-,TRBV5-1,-,TGCGCCAGCAGCTTTGGGCCAGTACATCCCGATGAGCAGTTCTTC,CASSFGPVHPDEQFF
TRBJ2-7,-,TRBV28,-,TGTGCCAGCTATAAAACAGGTGAAACCTACGAGCAGTACTTC,CASYKTGETYEQYF
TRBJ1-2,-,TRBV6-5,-,TGTGCCAGCAGTCCGAAAGGCTACTATGGCTACACCTTC,CASSPKGYYGYTF
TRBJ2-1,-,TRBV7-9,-,TGTGCCAGCAGCCCTTACAATGAGCAGTTCTTC,CASSPYNEQFF
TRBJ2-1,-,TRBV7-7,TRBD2,TGTGCTAGCAGCTTAAGCGGGAGGAATGAGCAGTTCTTC,CASSLSGRNEQFF
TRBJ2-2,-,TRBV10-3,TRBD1,TGTGCCATCAGGAGACAGGGGGCATCTGAAAACACCGGGGAGCTGTTTTTT,CAIRRQGASENTGELFF
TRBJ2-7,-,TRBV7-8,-,TGTGCCAGCAAAAAGGGGTGGGTCGTGAACGAGCAGTACTTC,CASKKGWVVNEQYF
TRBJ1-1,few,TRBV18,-,TGTGCCAGCTCACCGGATATCGCTGAAGCTTTCTTT,CASSPDIAEAFF
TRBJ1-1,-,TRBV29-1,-,TGCAGCGTTGAAGTCCCGGGGATAACTGAAGCTTTCTTT,CSVEVPGITEAFF
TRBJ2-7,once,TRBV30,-,TGTGCCTGGGGCAGAGGGTACGAGCAGTACTTC,CAWGRGYEQYF
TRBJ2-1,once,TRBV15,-,TGTGCCACCAGCAGAGATCATGCAGGGAGCTCCTACAATGAGCAGTTCTTC,CATSRDHAGSSYNEQFF
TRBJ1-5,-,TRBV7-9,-,TGTGCCAGCAGCTCAACAGGGTCGGATCGTTATCAGCCCCAGCATTTT,CASSSTGSDRYQPQHF
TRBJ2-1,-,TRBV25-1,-,TGTGCCAGCAGTTCAGTCTACAATGAGCAGTTCTTC,CASSSVYNEQFF
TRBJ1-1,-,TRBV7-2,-,TGTGCCAGCAGCCCAAAGAACACTGAAGCTTTCTTT,CASSPKNTEAFF
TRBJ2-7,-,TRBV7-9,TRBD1,TGTGCCAGCAGCTTGCCACCGGGACAGACCTCCTACGAGCAGTACTTC,CASSLPPGQTSYEQYF
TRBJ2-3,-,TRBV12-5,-,TGTGCTAGTGGTTTGGGTAGTAGGGAGCGCAATACGCAGTATTTT,CASGLGSRERNTQYF
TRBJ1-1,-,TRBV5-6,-,TGTGCCAGCAGCTTACGGCAGGGCCCAGCCAGGGACACTGAAGCTTTCTTT,CASSLRQGPARDTEAFF
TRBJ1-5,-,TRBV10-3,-,TGTGCCATCAGTGAGGGCTGGAGTATTCAGCCCCAGCATTTT,CAISEGWSIQPQHF
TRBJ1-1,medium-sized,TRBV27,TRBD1,TGTGCCAGCAGTTGGACAGGGAACACTGAAGCTTTCTTT,CASSWTGNTEAFF
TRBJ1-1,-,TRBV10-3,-,TGTGCCATCAGACCCGCCGGGGGAGTGGCTTTCTTT,CAIRPAGGVAFF
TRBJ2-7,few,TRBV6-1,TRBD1,TGTGCCAGCAGTGAGATGATGGGACAGGGATACGACGAGCAGTACTTC,CASSEMMGQGYDEQYF
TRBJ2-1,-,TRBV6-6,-,TGTGCCAGCAGTTCCAGTACTCAGGGGATGGGGCAGTTCTTC,CASSSSTQGMGQFF
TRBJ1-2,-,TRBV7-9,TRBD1,TGTGCCAGCAGCTTAGCCACAGGGGGAATCGGCTACACCTTC,CASSLATGGIGYTF
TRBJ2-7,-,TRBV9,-,TGTGCCAGCAGCGTAGGTATCGGAACCTACGAGCAGTACTTC,CASSVGIGTYEQYF
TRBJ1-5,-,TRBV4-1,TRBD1,TGCGCCAGCAGCCACCCCGGACAGGGGCTTGGGAATCAGCCCCAGCATTTT,CASSHPGQGLGNQPQHF